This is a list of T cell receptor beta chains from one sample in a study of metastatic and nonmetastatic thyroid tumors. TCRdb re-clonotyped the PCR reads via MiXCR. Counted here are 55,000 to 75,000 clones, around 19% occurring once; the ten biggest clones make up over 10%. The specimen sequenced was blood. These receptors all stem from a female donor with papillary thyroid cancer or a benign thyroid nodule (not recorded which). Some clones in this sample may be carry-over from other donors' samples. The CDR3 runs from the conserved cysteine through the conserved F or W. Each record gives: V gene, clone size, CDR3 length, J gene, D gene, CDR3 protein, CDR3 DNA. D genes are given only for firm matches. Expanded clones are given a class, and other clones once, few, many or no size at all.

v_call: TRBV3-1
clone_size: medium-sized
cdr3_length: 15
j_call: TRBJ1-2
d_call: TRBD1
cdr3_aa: CASSQGVRGDYGYTF
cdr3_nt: TGTGCCAGCAGCCAAGGGGTCAGGGGGGACTATGGCTACACCTTC

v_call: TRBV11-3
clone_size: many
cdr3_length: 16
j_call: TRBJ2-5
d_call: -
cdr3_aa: CASSYEGQKTGETQYF
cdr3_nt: TGTGCCAGCAGCTACGAGGGGCAGAAGACGGGAGAGACCCAGTACTTC

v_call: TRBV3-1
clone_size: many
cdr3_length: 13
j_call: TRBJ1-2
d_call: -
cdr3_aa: CASLGPGRGGYTF
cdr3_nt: TGTGCCAGCCTGGGGCCAGGGAGAGGTGGCTACACCTTC

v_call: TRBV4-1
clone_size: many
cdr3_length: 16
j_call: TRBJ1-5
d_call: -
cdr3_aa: CASSRKPGTANQPQHF
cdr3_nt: TGCGCCAGCAGCCGAAAGCCCGGGACTGCAAATCAGCCCCAGCATTTT

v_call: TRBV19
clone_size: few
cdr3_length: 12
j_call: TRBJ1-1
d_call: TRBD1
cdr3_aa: CASSPRTGADFF
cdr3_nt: TGTGCCAGTAGTCCAAGAACAGGGGCGGATTTCTTT

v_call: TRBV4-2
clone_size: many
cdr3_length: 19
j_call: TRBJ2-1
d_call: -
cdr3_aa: CASSQDWDSARAVYNEQFF
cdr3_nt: TGTGCCAGCAGCCAAGATTGGGATAGCGCGAGGGCCGTATACAATGAGCAGTTCTTC

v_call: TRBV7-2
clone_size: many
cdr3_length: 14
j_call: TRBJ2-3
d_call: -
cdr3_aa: CASSLGASLDTQYF
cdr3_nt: TGTGCCAGCAGCTTAGGGGCTAGCTTAGATACGCAGTATTTT

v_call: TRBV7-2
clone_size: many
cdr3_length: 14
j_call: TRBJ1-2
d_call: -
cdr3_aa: CASSARTENYGYTF
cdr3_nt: TGTGCCAGCAGCGCCCGGACGGAGAACTATGGCTACACCTTC

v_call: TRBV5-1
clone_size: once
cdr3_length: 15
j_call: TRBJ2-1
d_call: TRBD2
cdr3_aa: CASSFGLAGGVEQFF
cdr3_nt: TGCGCCAGCAGCTTTGGACTAGCGGGAGGGGTTGAGCAGTTCTTC

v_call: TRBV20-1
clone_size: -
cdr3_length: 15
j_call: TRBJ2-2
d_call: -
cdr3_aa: CSARTASKDTGELFF
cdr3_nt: TGCAGTGCCAGGACAGCGTCTAAGGACACCGGGGAGCTGTTTTTT

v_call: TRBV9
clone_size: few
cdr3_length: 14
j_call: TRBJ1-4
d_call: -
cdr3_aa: CASSVGATNEKLSF
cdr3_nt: TGTGCCAGCAGCGTAGGTGCAACTAATGAAAAACTGTCTTTT

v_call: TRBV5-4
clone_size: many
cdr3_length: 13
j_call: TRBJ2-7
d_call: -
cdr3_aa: CASSFEGGYEQYF
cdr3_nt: TGTGCCAGCAGCTTTGAAGGTGGTTACGAGCAGTACTTC

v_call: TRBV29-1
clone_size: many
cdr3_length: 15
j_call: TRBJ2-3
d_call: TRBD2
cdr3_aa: CSVKVTSESTDTQYF
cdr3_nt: TGCAGCGTCAAGGTTACTAGCGAGAGCACAGATACGCAGTATTTT

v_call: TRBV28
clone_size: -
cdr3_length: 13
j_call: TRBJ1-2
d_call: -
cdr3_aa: CASSFLGNYGYTF
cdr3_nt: TGTGCCAGCAGTTTTCTGGGTAACTATGGCTACACCTTC

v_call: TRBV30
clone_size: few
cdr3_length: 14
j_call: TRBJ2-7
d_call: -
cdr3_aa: CAWSAQLVPYEQYF
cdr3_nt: TGTGCCTGGAGTGCCCAACTAGTACCCTACGAGCAGTACTTC

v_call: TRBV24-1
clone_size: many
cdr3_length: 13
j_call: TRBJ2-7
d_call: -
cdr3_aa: CATSDHRDYEQYF
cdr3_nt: TGTGCCACCAGTGATCACAGGGACTACGAGCAGTACTTC

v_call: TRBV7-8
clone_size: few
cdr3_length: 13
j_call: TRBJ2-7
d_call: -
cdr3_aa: CASREGRTYEQYF
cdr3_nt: TGTGCCAGCCGAGAAGGGAGAACCTACGAGCAGTACTTC

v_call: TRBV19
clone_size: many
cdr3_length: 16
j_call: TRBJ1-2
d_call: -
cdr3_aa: CASWTARLGANYGYTF
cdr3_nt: TGTGCCAGCTGGACAGCTCGACTCGGGGCTAACTATGGCTACACCTTC

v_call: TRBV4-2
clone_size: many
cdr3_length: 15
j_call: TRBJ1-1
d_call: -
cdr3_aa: CASSQEAQVNTEAFF
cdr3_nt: TGTGCCAGCAGCCAAGAAGCTCAGGTAAACACTGAAGCTTTCTTT

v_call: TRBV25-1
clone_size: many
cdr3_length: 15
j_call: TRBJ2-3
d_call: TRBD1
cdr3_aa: CASSGPGQGADTQYF
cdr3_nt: TGTGCCAGCAGTGGACCGGGACAGGGAGCAGATACGCAGTATTTT

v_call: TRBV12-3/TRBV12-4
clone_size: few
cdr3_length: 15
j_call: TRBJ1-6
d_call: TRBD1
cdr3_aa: CASSPTTGLNSPLHF
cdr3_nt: TGTGCCAGCAGTCCGACGACAGGGTTGAATTCACCCCTCCACTTT

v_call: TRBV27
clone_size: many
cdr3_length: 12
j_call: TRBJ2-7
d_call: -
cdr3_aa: CASSGGTYEQYF
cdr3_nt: TGTGCCAGCAGCGGAGGCACCTACGAGCAGTACTTC

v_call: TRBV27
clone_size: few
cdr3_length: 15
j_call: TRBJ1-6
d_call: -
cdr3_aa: CASSLWQGIYSPLHF
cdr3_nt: TGTGCCAGCAGTTTGTGGCAGGGTATTTATTCACCCCTCCACTTT

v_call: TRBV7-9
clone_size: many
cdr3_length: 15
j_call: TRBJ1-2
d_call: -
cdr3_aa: CASSPKGDSNYGYTF
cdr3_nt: TGTGCCAGCAGCCCCAAAGGGGACTCTAACTATGGCTACACCTTC

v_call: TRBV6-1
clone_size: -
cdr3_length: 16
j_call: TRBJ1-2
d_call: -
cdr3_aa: CASSEIDVTQGVGYTF
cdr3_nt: TGTGCCAGCAGTGAAATCGATGTAACCCAGGGCGTTGGCTACACCTTC

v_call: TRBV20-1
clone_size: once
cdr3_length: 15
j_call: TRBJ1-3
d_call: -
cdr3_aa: CSVTGPRVVKNTIYF
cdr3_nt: TGCAGTGTAACCGGACCCAGGGTGGTGAAAAACACCATATATTTT

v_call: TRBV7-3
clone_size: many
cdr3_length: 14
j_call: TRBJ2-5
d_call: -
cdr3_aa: CASSLGGFGETQYF
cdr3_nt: TGTGCCAGCAGCTTAGGGGGGTTCGGTGAGACCCAGTACTTC